The 8 T cell receptor beta chains in this list originate from one sample, sequenced in a study of blood T cell repertoires in COVID-19. Repertoires were generated with immunoSEQ multiplex PCR, while TCRdb's copy carries only in-frame clones and drops some. The sample consists of roughly 69,000 clones, 70% to 90% of them appearing once. Sequenced sample: peripheral blood. The source of these receptors is a man aged 50 to 60 with active COVID-19.

V and J are TRBV18 and TRBJ1-2; a weak D match, TRBD1 (5 bases). The V gene's germline CDR1 is KGHSH and CDR2 LQKENI. The CDR3 is 15 residues long. V was clipped by 3 bases and J by 2 bases, with 13 bases between them. The CDR3 DNA reads TGTGCCAGCTCACCTACTCTAGGGGCGAACTATGGCTACACCTTC. Translation: CASSPTLGANYGYTF.

The chain recombines TRBV5-1 with TRBJ1-3; D ambiguous. V was pared by 7 bases and J by 4 bases, with 15 bases between. CDR1 and CDR2 from the germline V gene are SGHRS and YFSETQ. The CDR3 consists of 14 residues. DNA for the CDR3: TGCGCCAGCCGATTATCCCCCTACGGAAACACCATATATTTT. Protein sequence: CASRLSPYGNTIYF.

The gene calls are TRBV4-3 and TRBJ2-7; the match to TRBD2 covers 15 bases. The CDR3 contains 16 residues. Trimming took 4 bases from V and 2 from J; bases not matched to a gene: 3. Germline loops: CDR1 LGHNA, CDR2 YSLEER. The chain's CDR3 is CASSPGLAGGPYEQYF. The CDR3 DNA follows: TGCGCCAGCAGCCCAGGACTAGCGGGAGGGCCCTACGAGCAGTACTTC.

V and J are TRBV5-1 and TRBJ2-3; D remains unclear. This CDR3 has 13 residues. V was shortened by 3 bases and J by 1 base, with 6 bases between the two germline ends. Germline CDR1 reads SGHRS; CDR2 reads YFSETQ. The CDR3 protein is CASSYQGTDTQYF. For the CDR3, the DNA is TGCGCCAGCAGCTATCAGGGCACAGATACGCAGTATTTT. Complete variable domain (other parts from reference TRBV5-1 and TRBJ2-3): KAGVTQTPRYLIKTRGQQVTLSCSPISGHRSVSWYQQTPGQGLQFLFEYFSETQRNKGNFPGRFSGRQFSNSRSEMNVSTLELGDSALYLCASSYQGTDTQYFGPGTRLTVL.

The genes are TRBV19 and TRBJ2-2; no reliable D call. The CDR3 is 12 amino acids. V lost 0 bases to trimming and J lost 7 bases, with 3 bases between them. Germline V gene data show CDR1 as LNHDA and CDR2 as SQIVND (reference sequence). DNA for the CDR3: TGTGCCAGTAGTATAGATCGCGGGGAGCTGTTTTTT. Translating gives CASSIDRGELFF.

The chain links TRBV15 to TRBJ1-6, with a tentative D call TRBD1 (5 bases). Germline-derived CDR1 and CDR2 are LNHNV and YYDKDF (reference sequence). Trimming left V 3 bases short and J 7 bases short, with 16 bases between. The CDR3 is 16 residues long. The CDR3 region has the DNA TGTGCCACCAGCAGGGAGAAGCTGGGGGGGAATTCACCCCTCCACTTT. Translation gives CATSREKLGGNSPLHF. The entire variable domain, with the rest obtained from reference TRBV15 and TRBJ1-6, is as follows: DAMVIQNPRYQVTQFGKPVTLSCSQTLNHNVMYWYQQKSSQAPKLLFHYYDKDFNNEADTPDNFQSRRPNTSFCFLDIRSPGLGDTAMYLCATSREKLGGNSPLHFGNGTRLTVT.

The chain carries TRBV28 and TRBJ2-3, with 9 bases aligning to TRBD2. The V gene end was trimmed by 5 bases and the J gene end by 4 bases; junction bases not matched to a gene: 13. Germline V gene lookup returns CDR1 MDHEN and CDR2 SYDVKM. The CDR3 is made up of 17 amino acids. DNA for the CDR3: TGTGCCAGCAGTGATCCCGGGGCTAGCGGGATTTCAGATACGCAGTATTTT. Its translation: CASSDPGASGISDTQYF.

V usage is TRBV18 and J usage is TRBJ2-7; D gene unclear. Between the trimmed V and J ends, which lost 2 bases and 3 bases, there was a span of 14 bases. Germline CDR1 KGHSH, CDR2 LQKENI. The CDR3 extends over 15 amino acids. CDR3 amino acids: CASSPVLAEYYEQYF. The DNA for the CDR3 is TGTGCCAGCTCACCAGTATTAGCTGAGTACTACGAGCAGTACTTC.